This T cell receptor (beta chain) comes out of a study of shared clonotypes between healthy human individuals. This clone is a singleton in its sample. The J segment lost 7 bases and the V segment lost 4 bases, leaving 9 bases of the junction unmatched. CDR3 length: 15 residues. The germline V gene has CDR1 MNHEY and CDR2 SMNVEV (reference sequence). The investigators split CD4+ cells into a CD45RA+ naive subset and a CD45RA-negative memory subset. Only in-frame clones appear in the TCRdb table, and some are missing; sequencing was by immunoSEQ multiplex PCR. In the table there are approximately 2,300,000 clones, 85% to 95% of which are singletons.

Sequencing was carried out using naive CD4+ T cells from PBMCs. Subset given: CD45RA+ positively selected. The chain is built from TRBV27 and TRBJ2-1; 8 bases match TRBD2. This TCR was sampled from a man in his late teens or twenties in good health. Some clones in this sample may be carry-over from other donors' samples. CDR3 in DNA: TGTGCCAGCAGTTCCCCGGGACTAGAGATAAATGAGCAGTTCTTC. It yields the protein CASSSPGLEINEQFF.